This T cell receptor beta chain came from a study of beta chain features in type 1 diabetes. Study findings and constraints: A closer apparent resemblance between naive, central memory and Treg TCRB repertoires was seen in patients than in healthy donors. Type 1 diabetes patients showed a moderate but significant shortening of TCRB CDR3s in all four CD4+ subsets. Patients with type 1 diabetes showed fewer VDJ junction insertions and more deletions.

The germline V gene encodes CDR1 GTSNPN and CDR2 SVGIG (reference sequence). The V end lost 4 bases, the J end lost 1 base, and 11 bases lay between the germline ends. This CDR3 has 14 residues. About this clone: Its antigen is unknown.

The isolated RNA, all of it, was reverse transcribed, so expressed TCRB transcripts were what got sequenced. This table comes from immunoSEQ multiplex PCR, and its TCRdb copy is limited to in-frame clones, with some not included. The table includes roughly 160,000 clones, roughly 7.1% detected once. Sample: central memory CD4+ T cells from blood. The receptor's source is a woman aged 35 to 49 with type 1 diabetes. The rearrangement uses TRBV30 and TRBJ1-5, with D perhaps matching TRBD1 (5 bases). Here the CDR3 DNA reads TGTGCCTGGACCGGAGGGACGAGCAATCAGCCCCAGCATTTT. Translation: CAWTGGTSNQPQHF.